This is a list of T cell receptor beta chains from one sample in a study of response to subunit inactivated influenza vaccine. One entry per CDR3 protein results from TCRdb running MiXCR on the RT-PCR reads. In the table there are hundreds of thousands of distinct CDR3 sequences, just over 20% of which are singletons. Sequencing used PBMCs from blood, obtained 21 months after vaccination. Receptors were obtained from a man aged 50 to 69 who received an inactivated influenza vaccine. The CDR3 runs from the conserved cysteine through the conserved F or W. A D gene is named only where the DNA matches it firmly. Clone size is not always given. Where it is, it says once, few, many or a class for expanded clones.

d_gene	v_gene	abundance	j_gene	CDR3aa	CDR3nt
TRBD2	TRBV7-2	few	TRBJ2-3	CASSQSGRGGSDTQYF	TGTGCTAGCAGCCAATCGGGGCGGGGGGGCTCAGATACGCAGTATTTT
NA	TRBV27	few	TRBJ2-7	CASKLGGGPYEQYF	TGTGCCAGCAAACTTGGAGGTGGCCCCTACGAGCAGTACTTC
NA	TRBV6-2/TRBV6-3	NA	TRBJ2-7	CASSYVHNYEQYF	TGTGCCAGCAGTTACGTTCACAACTACGAGCAGTACTTC
TRBD1	TRBV12-3/TRBV12-4	NA	TRBJ1-6	CASSEGGTGYSPLHF	TGTGCCAGCTCAGAGGGCGGGACAGGGTATTCACCCCTCCACTTT
NA	TRBV20-1	NA	TRBJ1-5	CSARGGLGAGVNNQPQHF	TGCAGTGCTAGAGGGGGGTTGGGGGCAGGGGTGAACAATCAGCCCCAGCATTTT
NA	TRBV20-1	NA	TRBJ2-2	CSARDIGNTGELFF	TGCAGTGCTAGAGATATCGGGAACACCGGGGAGCTGTTTTTT
NA	TRBV7-9	once	TRBJ1-3	CASSLGSSYTGNTIYF	TGTGCCAGCAGCTTAGGGTCTTCCTATACTGGAAACACCATATATTTT
NA	TRBV7-2	NA	TRBJ2-2	CASSARYTGELFF	TGTGCCAGCAGCGCGCGGTACACCGGGGAGCTGTTTTTT
NA	TRBV19	NA	TRBJ1-1	CASQIGQGRSMNTEAFF	TGTGCCAGTCAGATAGGGCAGGGTAGGTCTATGAACACTGAAGCTTTCTTT
NA	TRBV6-2/TRBV6-3	NA	TRBJ1-2	CASSYTAYYGYTF	TGTGCCAGCAGTTATACCGCTTACTATGGCTACACCTTC
TRBD1	TRBV5-1	NA	TRBJ2-2	CASRRDRGPGELFF	TGCGCCAGCAGACGGGACAGGGGGCCCGGGGAGCTGTTTTTT
NA	TRBV10-3	few	TRBJ2-2	CAISESRAFVEDTGELFF	TGTGCCATCAGTGAGTCCCGGGCCTTTGTTGAAGACACCGGGGAGCTGTTTTTT
NA	TRBV10-3	NA	TRBJ1-5	CAIRPGRDQPQHF	TGTGCCATCCGCCCCGGGAGGGATCAGCCCCAGCATTTT
TRBD2	TRBV11-2	NA	TRBJ2-1	CASSLSGRAEIF	TGTGCCAGCAGCTTGAGTGGGAGGGCCGAAATCTTC
TRBD1	TRBV20-1	many	TRBJ1-2	CSAREGQNYGYTF	TGCAGTGCTAGAGAGGGACAGAACTATGGCTACACCTTC
NA	TRBV30	NA	TRBJ2-7	CAWSPDTTYEQYF	TGTGCCTGGAGTCCGGACACGACCTACGAGCAGTACTTC
NA	TRBV5-1	few	TRBJ1-5	CASSLKGGGGSNQPQHF	TGCGCCAGCAGCCTCAAAGGGGGAGGGGGAAGCAATCAGCCCCAGCATTTT
NA	TRBV6-5	NA	TRBJ2-2	CASSYSTGSTGELFF	TGTGCCAGCAGTTATTCCACAGGAAGCACCGGGGAGCTGTTTTTT
NA	TRBV3-1	few	TRBJ1-2	CASSQAGFYGYTF	TGTGCCAGCAGCCAAGCAGGGTTTTATGGCTACACCTTC
NA	TRBV5-1	NA	TRBJ1-2	CASSLNEGLDDYGYTF	TGCGCCAGCAGCTTGAATGAGGGGTTGGATGACTATGGCTACACCTTC
TRBD2	TRBV5-1	NA	TRBJ2-5	CASSLGPYERGPQETQYF	TGCGCCAGCAGCTTGGGTCCCTACGAGCGGGGGCCCCAAGAGACCCAGTACTTC
NA	TRBV6-5	few	TRBJ1-6	CASSYSTMGNSPLHF	TGTGCCAGCAGTTACTCGACTATGGGTAATTCACCCCTCCACTTT